These 10 T cell receptor beta chains were all obtained from the same sample, sequenced in a study of T cells in Graves' hyperthyroidism and ophthalmopathy. Amplified TCR beta CDR3 regions came from RNA transcripts. When the TCR CDR3 underwent first-round RT-PCR, the HTBI primer set was used. MiXCR was run by TCRdb on the multiplex PCR reads, yielding one entry per CDR3 protein. The sample includes hundreds of thousands of distinct CDR3 sequences, 15% to 20% of them seen just once. The source material was blood. The origin of the receptors is a woman aged 30 to 39 with Graves' hyperthyroidism.

In its sample, this clonotype was seen a few times. V usage is TRBV5-1 and J usage is TRBJ1-1; D is perhaps TRBD1 (6 bases). Germline-derived CDR1 and CDR2 are SGHRS and YFSETQ. The CDR3 has 14 residues. V was shortened by 8 bases and J by 3 bases, with 17 bases between the two germline ends. DNA for the CDR3: TGCGCCAGTTCCATGGGGGCAACGTACACTGAAGCTTTCTTT. Its translation: CASSMGATYTEAFF.

This clonotype has at least ten counts. The DNA of the CDR3 is TGTGCCAGCAGTTTTCTCAGCGGGAGGGCCTACGAGCAGTACTTC. It yields the protein CASSFLSGRAYEQYF. This chain links TRBV12-3 or TRBV12-4 with TRBJ2-7; 10 nucleotides agree with TRBD2. This CDR3 contains 15 residues. The J segment lost 2 bases and the V segment lost 3 bases, leaving 4 bases of the junction unmatched.

The sample holds many counts of this clonotype. The chain is built from TRBV7-2 and TRBJ2-7; D is perhaps TRBD2 (7 bases). The CDR3 has 14 amino acids. Looked up from germline, CDR1 is SGHTA and CDR2 is FQGNSA. V was trimmed by 1 base and J by 6 bases, leaving 13 bases between them. For the CDR3, the DNA is TGTGCCAGCAGCTTAGGGCGGGAGACAGGCGAGCAGTACTTC. It is translated as CASSLGRETGEQYF.

Ten or more counts support this clonotype. The rearrangement links TRBV6-1 to TRBJ2-7; D gene uncertain. This CDR3 has 10 residues. The germline V gene has CDR1 MNHNS and CDR2 SASEGT. Trimming cost V 7 bases and J 3 bases, with 4 bases left between them. CDR3 DNA: TGTGCCAGCAACCACTACGAGCAGTACTTC. Translation gives CASNHYEQYF.

This clonotype came up many times. J is TRBJ2-1 and V is TRBV7-9, with 10 positions matching TRBD2. This CDR3 has 17 residues. Germline CDR1 SEHNR, CDR2 FQNEAQ (reference sequence). V lost 2 bases and J lost 6; bases outside the gene matches: 10. CDR3 region: CASSLIAWTSGINEQFF. In nucleotides, the CDR3 is TGTGCCAGCAGCTTAATCGCATGGACTAGCGGAATCAATGAGCAGTTCTTC.

This clonotype was detected a few times. The chain uses TRBV6-1 and TRBJ1-3, with D possibly TRBD1 on 5 matching bases. V was trimmed by 6 bases and J by 0 bases, leaving 24 bases between them. The length of the CDR3 is 19 residues. The germline V gene encodes CDR1 MNHNS and CDR2 SASEGT. The CDR3, as DNA: TGTGCCAGCAGCCCCACCCCCGGGGCCCTGACATCCTCTGGAAACACCATATATTTT. Translating gives CASSPTPGALTSSGNTIYF.

This sequence joins TRBV5-4 and TRBJ2-1, with D hard to call. The germline gives CDR1 SGHNT, CDR2 YYREEE (reference sequence). V was trimmed by 2 bases and J by 2 bases, leaving 5 bases between them. CDR3 length: 13 amino acids. The CDR3, as DNA: TGTGCCAGCAGCTTCGCAACCTACAATGAGCAGTTCTTC. Its translation is CASSFATYNEQFF.

This clonotype was observed many times. The chain joins TRBV28 to TRBJ2-6, with 7 bases that match TRBD2. The CDR3 loop spans 16 amino acids. The germline CDR1 and CDR2 sequences are MDHEN and SYDVKM. Trimming took 10 bases from V and 1 from J; bases not matched to a gene: 10. The CDR3 DNA follows: TGTGCCACGGGGACTACCTCGCCTTCTGGGGCCAACGTCCTGACTTTC. Its protein product is CATGTTSPSGANVLTF.

The chain joins TRBV20-1 to TRBJ1-2; the D is unclear. CDR3 length: 13 amino acids. V lost 4 bases and J 1 base, leaving 10 bases between the germline ends. CDR1 is DFQATT and CDR2 is SNEGSKA in the germline V gene (reference sequence). For the CDR3, the DNA is TGCAGTGCTACTATGGGTGATAACTATGGCTACACCTTC. This gives the protein CSATMGDNYGYTF.

This clonotype has at least ten counts. The V call is TRBV20-1, the J call TRBJ2-7; the D gene could be TRBD1 or TRBD2 (5 bases each). CDR3 length: 14 residues. The germline V gene encodes CDR1 DFQATT and CDR2 SNEGSKA (reference sequence). V lost 5 bases and J 0 bases, leaving 14 bases between the germline ends. CDR3 sequence: CSARGREPSYEQYF. The CDR3 region has the DNA TGCAGTGCTCGGGGCCGGGAACCCTCCTACGAGCAGTACTTC.